This record concerns one T cell receptor (beta chain) sequence. The treatment here: roughly 19 received Ad26.COV2.S at low or high dose, single or two shots; about 5 received placebo; per-sample allocation not given. Collection of samples fell on day 63 after the first vaccine or placebo injection. The repertoire was sequenced with immunoSEQ multiplex PCR; TCRdb's copy has only in-frame clones and lacks some. The profile shows some 250,000 clones, over 75% of them singletons. Trimming removed 5 bases from V and 7 bases from J, with 9 bases in between. The germline V gene has CDR1 MNHEY and CDR2 SVGAGI. CDR3 length equals 12 residues. This entry belongs to a study of Ad26.COV2.S vaccination and SARS-CoV-2 variants.

The clonotype originates from a person aged 18-65 years who received the Ad26.COV2.S COVID-19 vaccine or a placebo. The chain couples TRBV6-5 to TRBJ1-5, with D possibly matching TRBD1 (5 bases). Source: peripheral blood, taken in a trial of Ad26.COV2.S vaccine versus placebo. This CDR3 reads CASSPRGQPQHF. The CDR3 nucleotides read TGTGCCAGCAGTCCCCGGGGGCAGCCCCAGCATTTT.